The source of this TCR beta chain is a study of regulatory T cells in long-lasting Graves disease. CDR3 regions were amplified by Arm-PCR using iRepertoire HTBI primers to build TCR beta libraries. Authors' analysis steps: Identified segments across samples numbered about 60 TRBV and roughly 15 TRBJ. TCRdb re-called the multiplex PCR reads with MiXCR, one entry per CDR3 protein. In this record, the V and J calls reflect TCRdb's handling and not the investigators' own analysis. The table shows around 330,000 distinct CDR3 sequences, with approximately 20% occurring only once. Sample time point: newly diagnosed GD, antithyroid drugs for less than 3 months. The TCR library was prepared using RNA isolated from PBMCs. The CDR3 has 14 amino acids. The V segment lost 3 bases and the J segment 9 bases; nucleotides outside the gene matches: 8. Germline V gives CDR1 SEHNR, CDR2 FQNEAQ (reference sequence). This clonotype was seen repeatedly, ten times or more.

The clonotype was recovered from a female donor with Graves disease. The sample here was peripheral blood mononuclear cells (PBMCs), taken at new diagnosis, from a patient treated with antithyroid drugs. The chain recombines TRBV7-9 with TRBJ1-2; TRBD1 matches 9 bases. The CDR3 region is CASSFGTGKGSYTF. The CDR3 DNA is TGTGCCAGCAGCTTCGGGACAGGGAAGGGAAGCTACACCTTC.